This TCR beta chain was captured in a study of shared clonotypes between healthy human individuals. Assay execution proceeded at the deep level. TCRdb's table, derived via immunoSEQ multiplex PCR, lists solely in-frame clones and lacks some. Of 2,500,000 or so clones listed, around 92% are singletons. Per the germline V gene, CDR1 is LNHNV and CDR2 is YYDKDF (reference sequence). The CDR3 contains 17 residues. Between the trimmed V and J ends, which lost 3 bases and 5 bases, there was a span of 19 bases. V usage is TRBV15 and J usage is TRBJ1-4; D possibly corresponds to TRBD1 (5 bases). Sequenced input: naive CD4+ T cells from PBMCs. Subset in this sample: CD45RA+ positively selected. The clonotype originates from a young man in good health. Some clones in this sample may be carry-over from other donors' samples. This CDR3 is CATSRAPGPSANEKLFF. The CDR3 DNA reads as TGTGCCACCAGCAGGGCCCCGGGGCCGAGCGCCAATGAAAAACTGTTTTTT.